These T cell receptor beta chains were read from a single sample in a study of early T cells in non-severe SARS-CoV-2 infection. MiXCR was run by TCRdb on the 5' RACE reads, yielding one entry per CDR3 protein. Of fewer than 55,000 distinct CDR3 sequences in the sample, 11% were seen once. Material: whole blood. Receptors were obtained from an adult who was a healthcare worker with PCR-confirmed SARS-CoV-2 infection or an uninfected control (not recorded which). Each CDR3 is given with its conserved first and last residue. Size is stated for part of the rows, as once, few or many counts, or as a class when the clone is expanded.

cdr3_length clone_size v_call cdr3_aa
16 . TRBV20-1 CSAGATSGIFTDTQYF
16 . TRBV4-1 CASSQGGDRLGNTIYF
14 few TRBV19 CASTRTGDTDTQYF
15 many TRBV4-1 CASSQDGVGGSTIYF
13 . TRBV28 CASKSQGRDTQYF
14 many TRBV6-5 CASSLAGNYNEQFF
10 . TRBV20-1 CSAFSVVQYF
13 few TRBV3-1 CASSQEGVNTIYF
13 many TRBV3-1 CASSQAGFTEAFF
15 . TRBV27 CASSSGLADLYEQYF
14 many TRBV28 CASSSHGVNYGYTF
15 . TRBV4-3 CASSPGGTLGNEQFF
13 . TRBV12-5 CASGSDRVDEQYF
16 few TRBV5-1 CASSLQPTSSKETQYF
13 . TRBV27 CASSFSSLQPQHF
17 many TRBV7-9 CASSLGTGGSVGTEAFF
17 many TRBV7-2 CASSSYPTGTDNYGYTF
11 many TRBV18 CASSPYPEAFF
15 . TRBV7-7 CASSLSLFGANVLTF
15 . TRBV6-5 CASSYTTSLNNEQFF
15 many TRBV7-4 CASSLAPGKCYEQYF
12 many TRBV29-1 CSANRGGTEAFF
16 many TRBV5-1 CASSSNSGLLQETQYF
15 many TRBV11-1 CASSLSGSLNTEAFF
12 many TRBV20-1 CSARRQNTEAFF
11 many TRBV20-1 CSVGSTYTQYF
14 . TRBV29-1 CSGGYRQGDNIQYF
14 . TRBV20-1 CSAKGLAVADTQYF
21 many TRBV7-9 CASSLARLWIAGGRVYNEQFF
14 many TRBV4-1 CASSHRDDTGELFF
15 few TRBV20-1 CSAHGLAGVSYEQYF
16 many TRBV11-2 CASSAYVAASYNEQFF
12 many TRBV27 CASSPRPGKQYF
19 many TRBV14 CASSQGPQGFEFMNTEAFF
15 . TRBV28 CASSFWGGTTDTQYF
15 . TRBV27 CASSLSVLPLYGYTF
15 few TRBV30 CAWSGGRSYNQPQHF
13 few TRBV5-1 CARLTGAPYEQYF
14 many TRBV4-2 CASSQDRDRVNAFF
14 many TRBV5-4 CASSVKSGSFEQYF
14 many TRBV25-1 CASSAMTGANVLTF
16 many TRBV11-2 CASSLERGLSYNEQFF
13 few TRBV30 CAWSVTGGRGQFF
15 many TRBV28 CASSLWGDSENTIYF
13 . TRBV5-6 CASSPAQGETQYF
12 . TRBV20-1 CSASNSNTEAFF
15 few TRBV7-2 CVSSSQGAPGNTIYF
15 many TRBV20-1 CSARDPGQGRNEQFF
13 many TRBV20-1 CSARDTSSGQQFF
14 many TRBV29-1 CSVSSGRASDEQFF
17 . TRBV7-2 CASSSARLGQAGNTIYF